One sample yielded the 17 T cell receptor beta chains listed below, sequenced in a study of immune cell composition in non-small cell lung cancer. Here immunoSEQ multiplex PCR was the method, and the copy in TCRdb shows in-frame clones only, minus some. Of about 1,700 clones listed, roughly two thirds were seen once; the top ten hold just over 15%. Normal lung was taken at the farthest possible site, at least 3 cm from tumour. The sample comprised non-adjacent lung tissue. The receptors were sampled from a human donor with non-small cell lung cancer.

J is TRBJ2-1 and V is TRBV28; 9 bases fit TRBD1. Germline V CDR1 and CDR2: MDHEN, SYDVKM. V lost 4 bases and J lost 6; bases outside the gene matches: 7. The CDR3 has 15 residues. CDR3 sequence reads: CASSSPRTGANEQFF. CDR3 DNA: TGTGCCAGCAGTTCGCCCAGGACAGGGGCCAATGAGCAGTTCTTC.

The chain has TRBV4-3 and TRBJ2-7; no firm D call. V was clipped by 2 bases and J by 4 bases, with 12 bases between them. The CDR3 totals 14 residues. Germline CDR1 LGHNA, CDR2 YSLEER. CDR3 sequence (DNA): TGCGCCAGCAGCCAACGGAGCAGTGGGTACGAGCAGTACTTC. Its protein product is CASSQRSSGYEQYF.

This chain joins TRBV7-9 and TRBJ2-7, with D perhaps TRBD1 (5 bases). The CDR3 has 12 residues. V lost 5 bases, J lost 11 bases, and 16 bases lay in between. The V gene's germline CDR1 is SEHNR and CDR2 FQNEAQ (reference sequence). CDR3 amino acids: CASSDIKGDEYF. The CDR3, as DNA: TGTGCCAGCAGCGATATCAAAGGGGATGAGTACTTC.

The chain joins TRBV4-1 to TRBJ1-2, with 8 bases identical to TRBD1. The trim removed 0 bases at V and 2 bases at J, leaving 5 bases unmatched. The CDR3 sequence is 16 residues long. Germline CDR1 MGHRA, CDR2 YSYEKL. CDR3 nucleotide sequence: TGCGCCAGCAGCCAAGATCAACGGACAGGGAACTATGGCTACACCTTC. This sequence encodes CASSQDQRTGNYGYTF.

The chain links TRBV6-4 to TRBJ2-1; 10 bases align to TRBD2. V lost 3 bases and J lost 1; bases outside the gene matches: 12. Germline V gene data show CDR1 as MRHNA and CDR2 as SNTAGT. The CDR3 sequence is 19 residues long. In DNA form, the CDR3 reads TGTGCCAGCAGTGAGTGGCTAGCGGGAGATGGGTCTTCCTACAATGAGCAGTTCTTC. Residues: CASSEWLAGDGSSYNEQFF.

Only one count was recorded for this clone. This chain uses TRBV2 with TRBJ1-4; D is perhaps TRBD1 (5 bases). The V end lost 6 bases, the J end lost 0 bases, and 11 bases lay between the germline ends. There are 15 residues in the CDR3. CDR1 is SNHLY, CDR2 FYNNEI, per germline. CDR3 loop: CASSDTTATNEKLFF. DNA of the CDR3: TGTGCCAGCAGCGACACGACAGCAACTAATGAAAAACTGTTTTTT. Full variable domain (missing parts from reference TRBV2 and TRBJ1-4): EPEVTQTPSHQVTQMGQEVILRCVPISNHLYFYWYRQILGQKVEFLVSFYNNEISEKSEIFDDQFSVERPDGSNFTLKIRSTKLEDSAMYFCASSDTTATNEKLFFGSGTQLSVL.

J is TRBJ1-4 and V is TRBV7-2, with TRBD1 matching 7 bases. The CDR3 runs to 15 residues. Germline V CDR1 and CDR2: SGHTA, FQGNSA. V gave up 4 bases and J gave up 6 bases; unmatched junction bases: 8. The DNA for the CDR3 is TGTGCCAGCAGCTACAGACAGGGTTTAGATGAAAAACTGTTTTTT. This encodes CASSYRQGLDEKLFF.

The J gene is TRBJ2-5, the V gene TRBV27; 10 bases are a match to TRBD1. CDR1 and CDR2 (germline): MNHEY, SMNVEV (reference sequence). The CDR3 runs to 15 residues. The J segment lost 6 bases and the V segment lost 5 bases, leaving 9 bases of the junction unmatched. The CDR3 nucleotides read TGTGCCAGCAGTCTCCATGGACAGGGGGTAAAGACCCAGTACTTC. Amino acid sequence: CASSLHGQGVKTQYF.

This clone was picked up a small number of times. The CDR3 nucleotides are TGTGCCAGTAGTATCAGGACAGTTGGGCGGAACACTGAAGCTTTCTTT. Encoded protein: CASSIRTVGRNTEAFF. The chain employs TRBV19 and TRBJ1-1, with a weak D call TRBD1 (6 bases). Trimming shortened V by 3 bases and J by 1 base, and 15 bases separated the two germline ends. The CDR3 runs to 16 residues. The V gene's germline CDR1 is LNHDA and CDR2 SQIVND (reference sequence). Variable domain in full (rest from reference TRBV19 and TRBJ1-1): DGGITQSPKYLFRKEGQNVTLSCEQNLNHDAMYWYRQDPGQGLRLIYYSQIVNDFQKGDIAEGYSVSREKKESFPLTVTSAQKNPTAFYLCASSIRTVGRNTEAFFGQGTRLTVV.

This chain joins TRBV5-5 and TRBJ1-5; TRBD1 matches 8 bases. V dropped 0 bases and J dropped 6; count of bases not matched to a gene: 5. CDR3 size: 15 residues. Germline values: CDR1 SGHKS, CDR2 YYEKEE (reference sequence). In DNA, the CDR3 is TGTGCCAGCAGCTTGGGACAGGGGTTTTCTCAGCCCCAGCATTTT. It specifies CASSLGQGFSQPQHF.

The chain is built from TRBV11-1 and TRBJ1-1; 9 bases fit TRBD1. Germline V gene sequence: CDR1 SGHAT, CDR2 FQDESV (reference sequence). The CDR3 sequence is 13 residues long. The J segment lost 4 bases and the V segment lost 3 bases, leaving 0 bases of the junction unmatched. The CDR3 sequence is CASSLGQGTEAFF. DNA for the CDR3: TGTGCCAGCAGCTTGGGACAGGGCACTGAAGCTTTCTTT. Together with reference TRBV11-1 and TRBJ1-1, the CDR3 gives the full variable domain: EAEVAQSPRYKITEKSQAVAFWCDPISGHATLYWYRQILGQGPELLVQFQDESVVDDSQLPKDRFSAERLKGVDSTLKIQPAELGDSAMYLCASSLGQGTEAFFGQGTRLTVV.

The chain couples TRBV7-9 to TRBJ1-1, with D perhaps TRBD1 (6 bases). V lost 4 bases and J 1 base, leaving 10 bases between the germline ends. The CDR3 is 14 residues long. The germline V gene encodes CDR1 SEHNR and CDR2 FQNEAQ (reference sequence). The CDR3 protein is CASSYRGSNTEAFF. CDR3 DNA: TGTGCCAGCAGCTATAGGGGGTCGAACACTGAAGCTTTCTTT.

By share, this clone ranks as large. The chain carries TRBV7-9 and TRBJ1-5, with 8 bases that match TRBD1. The CDR3 runs to 16 residues. Germline trimming cut 1 base from V and 4 bases from J; bases unmatched to any gene: 6. Germline loops: CDR1 SEHNR, CDR2 FQNEAQ (reference sequence). The CDR3 loop is CASSLGQGAGNQPQHF. CDR3 in DNA: TGTGCCAGCAGCTTAGGCCAGGGGGCCGGGAATCAGCCCCAGCATTTT.

The chain links TRBV4-3 to TRBJ2-7; TRBD2 agrees at 12 bases. The CDR3 has 16 amino acids. Germline CDR1 and CDR2: LGHNA and YSLEER. J gave up 2 bases and V 4 bases, and 6 bases lay outside the gene matches. CDR3 protein: CASSPGLAGETYEQYF. CDR3 sequence (DNA): TGCGCCAGCAGCCCGGGACTAGCGGGCGAAACCTACGAGCAGTACTTC.

The rearrangement uses TRBV5-1 and TRBJ2-1; D may be TRBD1 (5 bases). The germline gives CDR1 SGHRS, CDR2 YFSETQ. The CDR3 contains 13 residues. Trimming removed 3 bases at V and 10 bases at J, with 14 bases between. CDR3 loop: CASSSGHYDEQFF. The DNA of the CDR3 is TGCGCCAGCAGCTCCGGACACTATGACGAGCAGTTCTTC.

This clone has just one count. This chain links TRBV4-3 with TRBJ2-2; perhaps TRBD1 as D (6 bases). The CDR3 consists of 15 residues. V was shortened by 0 bases and J by 8 bases, with 13 bases between the two germline ends. CDR1 and CDR2 (germline): LGHNA, YSLEER. CDR3 coding DNA: TGCGCCAGCAGCCAAGATTTAAGGGGGACGGGGGAGCTGTTTTTT. Residues: CASSQDLRGTGELFF.

The chain combines TRBV5-8 with TRBJ2-1, with 8 bases identical to TRBD2. The J segment lost 0 bases and the V segment lost 6 bases, leaving 5 bases of the junction unmatched. The CDR3 is 15 residues long. The V gene's germline CDR1 is SGHTS and CDR2 YDEGEE. The CDR3 spells CASMRGASSYNEQFF. DNA for the CDR3: TGTGCCAGCATGCGGGGGGCGAGCTCCTACAATGAGCAGTTCTTC.